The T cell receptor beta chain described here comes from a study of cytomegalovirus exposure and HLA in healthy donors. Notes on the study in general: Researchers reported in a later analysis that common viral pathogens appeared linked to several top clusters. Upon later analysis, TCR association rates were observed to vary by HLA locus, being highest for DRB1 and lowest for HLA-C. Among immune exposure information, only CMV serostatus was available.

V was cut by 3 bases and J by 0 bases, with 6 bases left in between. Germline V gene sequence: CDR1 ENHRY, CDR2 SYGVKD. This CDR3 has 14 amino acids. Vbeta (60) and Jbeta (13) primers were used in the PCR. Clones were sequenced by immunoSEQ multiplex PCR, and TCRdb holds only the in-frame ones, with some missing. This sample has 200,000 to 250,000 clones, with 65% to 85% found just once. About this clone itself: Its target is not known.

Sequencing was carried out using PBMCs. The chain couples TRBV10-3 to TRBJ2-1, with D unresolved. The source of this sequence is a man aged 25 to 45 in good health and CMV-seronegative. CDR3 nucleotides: TGTGCCATCAGTGAAGGAGACTCCTACAATGAGCAGTTCTTC. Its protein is CAISEGDSYNEQFF.